A single sample gave rise to the 29 T cell receptor beta chains below, sequenced in a study of PD-L1 blockade in urothelial cancer. Time point given: pretreatment peripheral blood. Using immunoSEQ multiplex PCR, the repertoire was profiled, and TCRdb retains in-frame clones only, with some absent. The data hold 70,000 to 75,000 clones, with about 83% observed a single time. Here the sequenced sample was PBMCs, taken around atezolizumab (anti-PD-L1) treatment. Receptors were obtained from a woman in her seventies with urothelial cancer.

J is TRBJ2-2 and V is TRBV5-1; 9 bases match TRBD1. Germline V gene data show CDR1 as SGHRS and CDR2 as YFSETQ. Unmatched junction bases numbered 1, after V lost 1 base and J lost 6 bases. The CDR3 consists of 14 residues. As DNA, the CDR3 is TGCGCCAGCAGCTTGAGACAGGGGGCCGGGGAGCTGTTTTTT. Translated: CASSLRQGAGELFF.

The chain combines TRBV5-1 with TRBJ2-3; either TRBD1 or TRBD2 may supply D (9 bases each). Trimming removed 4 bases from V and 8 bases from J, with 32 bases in between. Germline V gives CDR1 SGHRS, CDR2 YFSETQ. The CDR3 has 19 amino acids. DNA of the CDR3: TGCGCCAGCAGCCTAGGACAGGGGAGGCGGGAGGGCCGATCAGTTACGCAGTATTTT. Its protein is CASSLGQGRREGRSVTQYF.

This chain joins TRBV6-1 and TRBJ2-3, with TRBD1 matching over 7 bases. Germline V gene data show CDR1 as MNHNS and CDR2 as SASEGT. This CDR3 has 14 residues. V dropped 7 bases and J dropped 2; count of bases not matched to a gene: 6. CDR3 sequence reads: CASTWDRNTDTQYF. The CDR3, as DNA: TGTGCCAGCACGTGGGACAGAAACACAGATACGCAGTATTTT.

The rearrangement links TRBV7-9 to TRBJ1-1, with D possibly being TRBD1 (5 bases). The CDR3 runs to 15 residues. Germline assignment: CDR1 SEHNR and CDR2 FQNEAQ (reference sequence). The germline V and J ends were trimmed by 4 bases and 0 bases, with 12 bases remaining between them. This chain's CDR3 is CASSSKTDMNTEAFF. In nucleotides, the CDR3 is TGTGCCAGCAGCTCTAAGACAGATATGAACACTGAAGCTTTCTTT.

The chain links TRBV11-2 to TRBJ2-7; 9 bases map to TRBD1. The CDR3 runs 13 residues. CDR1 and CDR2 from the germline V gene are SGHAT and FQNNGV. V shed 8 bases, J shed 3 bases, and the junction held 5 bases outside the gene matches. The CDR3 bases are TGTGCCAGCCGAGGACAGGGGTTCTACGAGCAGTACTTC. This translates into CASRGQGFYEQYF.

This clone was seen a few times. The J gene is TRBJ2-2, the V gene TRBV5-1; D is unresolved. Germline-derived CDR1 and CDR2 are SGHRS and YFSETQ. The CDR3 runs to 13 residues. V was pared by 3 bases and J by 8 bases, with 11 bases between. CDR3 nucleotide sequence: TGCGCCAGCAGCTCGGAGTTCGTAGGGGAGCTGTTTTTT. It codes for CASSSEFVGELFF. Combining the CDR3 with reference TRBV5-1 and TRBJ2-2 gives the whole variable domain KAGVTQTPRYLIKTRGQQVTLSCSPISGHRSVSWYQQTPGQGLQFLFEYFSETQRNKGNFPGRFSGRQFSNSRSEMNVSTLELGDSALYLCASSSEFVGELFFGEGSRLTVL.

The rearrangement joins TRBV6-5 to TRBJ1-2, with a weak D call TRBD1 (6 bases). The CDR3 is 14 amino acids. The V gene's germline CDR1 is MNHEY and CDR2 SVGAGI. V was clipped by 6 bases and J by 4 bases, with 15 bases between them. The DNA of the CDR3 is TGTGCCAGCAGACAGGGAACCCCCCCCTATGGCTACACCTTC. Amino acid sequence: CASRQGTPPYGYTF.

The V call is TRBV5-1, the J call TRBJ2-5; 11 positions agree with TRBD2. CDR3 size: 18 residues. V lost 0 bases, J lost 4 bases, and 11 bases stayed unmatched. The germline gives CDR1 SGHRS, CDR2 YFSETQ. Written as DNA, the CDR3 is TGCGCCAGCAGCTTGGGAATTGATACTAGCGGGGGTGGAGAGACCCAGTACTTC. As protein: CASSLGIDTSGGGETQYF.

This clone has just one count. The V call is TRBV2, the J call TRBJ1-4; weak D call: TRBD1 (6 bases). V was shortened by 4 bases and J by 0 bases, with 18 bases between the two germline ends. From germline, CDR1 is SNHLY and CDR2 FYNNEI. The CDR3 spans 18 residues. In DNA, the CDR3 is TGTGCCAGCAGTGGGGAGGGGACACCCACTGCAACTAATGAAAAACTGTTTTTT. It yields the protein CASSGEGTPTATNEKLFF.

The V gene is TRBV4-2, the J gene TRBJ2-7; 11 bases match TRBD2. The length of the CDR3 is 14 residues. Germline V gene sequence: CDR1 LGHNA, CDR2 YNFKEQ. The V gene end was trimmed by 4 bases and the J gene end by 3 bases; junction bases not matched to a gene: 2. The CDR3 coding sequence is TGTGCCAGCAGCCCCGGGACTAGCGGCTACGAGCAGTACTTC. As protein: CASSPGTSGYEQYF.

The chain combines TRBV9 with TRBJ2-1; no reliable D call. Germline lookup yields CDR1 SGDLS and CDR2 YYNGEE. This CDR3 contains 12 residues. V dropped 3 bases and J dropped 5 bases, with 6 bases sitting between them. The CDR3 here is CASSALDNEQFF. As DNA, the CDR3 is TGTGCCAGCAGCGCACTGGACAATGAGCAGTTCTTC. Drawing the rest from reference TRBV9 and TRBJ2-1, the complete variable domain is DSGVTQTPKHLITATGQRVTLRCSPRSGDLSVYWYQQSLDQGLQFLIQYYNGEERAKGNILERFSAQQFPDLHSELNLSSLELGDSALYFCASSALDNEQFFGPGTRLTVL.

V and J are TRBV27 and TRBJ2-1; TRBD1 agrees at 8 bases. CDR3 length equals 16 residues. Trimming at V came to 2 bases and at J to 6 bases, leaving 9 bases not matched to a gene. In germline, CDR1 is MNHEY, CDR2 SMNVEV (reference sequence). The CDR3 DNA reads as TGTGCCAGCAGTTTAATTCAGGGGGCTGCGCTCAATGAGCAGTTCTTC. This sequence encodes CASSLIQGAALNEQFF.

This chain uses TRBV4-2 with TRBJ1-4, with D hard to call. The CDR3 has 14 residues. From germline, CDR1 is LGHNA and CDR2 YNFKEQ. Deletions cut 4 bases from V and 6 bases from J, with 12 bases between. CDR3 sequence: CASSLQERDEKLFF. The CDR3 bases are TGTGCCAGCAGCCTTCAAGAGAGAGATGAAAAACTGTTTTTT.

This chain connects TRBV30 to TRBJ1-5; D is unclear. Germline values: CDR1 GTSNPN, CDR2 SVGIG (reference sequence). The CDR3 has 14 amino acids. V dropped 1 base and J dropped 0 bases, with 7 bases sitting between them. The CDR3 spells CAWSGSDSNQPQHF. The DNA of the CDR3 is TGTGCCTGGAGTGGCTCAGATAGCAATCAGCCCCAGCATTTT.

This chain connects TRBV7-7 to TRBJ2-3; D may be TRBD2 (5 bases). The CDR3 runs to 13 residues. CDR1 SSHAT and CDR2 FNYEAQ come from the germline V gene (reference sequence). V was pared by 5 bases and J by 7 bases, with 13 bases between. Here the CDR3 reads CASSASPGYTQYF. The CDR3 DNA is TGTGCCAGCAGCGCCTCCCCGGGGTATACGCAGTATTTT.

The V call is TRBV28, the J call TRBJ1-2; TRBD1 matches at 8 bases. Trimming cost V 8 bases and J 4 bases; bases outside gene matches: 12. The CDR3 consists of 15 residues. The V gene's germline CDR1 is MDHEN and CDR2 SYDVKM. The CDR3 here is CASGSGPGGSYGYTF. CDR3 sequence (DNA): TGTGCCAGCGGTTCGGGTCCAGGGGGCAGCTATGGCTACACCTTC.

The chain couples TRBV5-5 to TRBJ2-5; the match to TRBD2 covers 10 bases. The germline V gene has CDR1 SGHKS and CDR2 YYEKEE (reference sequence). V gave up 2 bases and J gave up 2 bases; unmatched junction bases: 12. The CDR3 runs 18 residues. The CDR3 loop reads CASSFAPGGSGGQETQYF. CDR3 bases: TGTGCCAGCAGCTTTGCCCCGGGAGGTAGCGGGGGGCAAGAGACCCAGTACTTC.

The V call is TRBV30, the J call TRBJ2-1; D is undetermined. Per germline, CDR1 GTSNPN and CDR2 SVGIG (reference sequence). V shed 0 bases and J shed 6 bases, with 9 bases lying between them. CDR3 size: 13 residues. CDR3 DNA: TGTGCCTGGAGTGTTAGAAGTGGCAATGAGCAGTTCTTC. Encoded protein: CAWSVRSGNEQFF.

The chain has TRBV6-6 and TRBJ2-3; D is undetermined. The CDR3 covers 12 residues. Per germline, CDR1 MNHNY and CDR2 SVGAGI (reference sequence). Trimming took off 7 bases at V and 1 base at J, with 6 bases between the two ends. The CDR3: CASTPGTDTQYF. For the CDR3, the DNA is TGTGCCAGCACCCCGGGCACAGATACGCAGTATTTT.

The rearrangement uses TRBV10-1 and TRBJ2-7, with a tentative D call TRBD2 (6 bases). V lost 4 bases to trimming and J lost 6 bases, with 7 bases between them. Germline V gene sequence: CDR1 WNHNN, CDR2 SYGVQD (reference sequence). The CDR3 is made up of 11 amino acids. The CDR3 DNA follows: TGCGCCAGCAGTGCGGGAGTCGAGCAGTACTTC. Protein: CASSAGVEQYF.

The chain has TRBV7-2 and TRBJ2-7; 7 bases map to TRBD1. J was trimmed by 7 bases and V by 4 bases; bases with no gene match: 13. The CDR3 totals 15 residues. Germline values: CDR1 SGHTA, CDR2 FQGNSA. DNA of the CDR3: TGTGCCAGCAGCTCCTGGGACAGCCGGATGGTTGAGCAGTACTTC. This gives the protein CASSSWDSRMVEQYF.

The chain combines TRBV6-5 with TRBJ2-2, with a tentative D call TRBD1 (6 bases). CDR1 is MNHEY, CDR2 SVGAGI, per germline. Trimming stripped 6 bases from V and 7 bases from J, with 15 bases between. The CDR3 runs 14 residues. As DNA, the CDR3 is TGTGCCAGCAGCAGGTCCAGGGGACACGGGGAGCTGTTTTTT. Protein: CASSRSRGHGELFF.

V is TRBV6-1 and J is TRBJ1-5; D remains unclear. The CDR3 is 17 amino acids. Trimming removed 2 bases at V and 1 base at J, with 15 bases between. Germline-derived CDR1 and CDR2 are MNHNS and SASEGT. CDR3 loop: CASSEYPRRTSNQPQHF. The CDR3 DNA reads as TGTGCCAGCAGTGAATACCCTCGGAGGACCAGCAATCAGCCCCAGCATTTT.

V is TRBV29-1 and J is TRBJ1-1; no reliable D call. Germline loops: CDR1 SQVTM, CDR2 ANQGSEA. Trimming took off 6 bases at V and 0 bases at J, with 14 bases between the two ends. This CDR3 comprises 14 residues. CDR3 in DNA: TGCAGCGTCCTCCTAAGTTCCATGAACACTGAAGCTTTCTTT. This gives the protein CSVLLSSMNTEAFF.

The chain is built from TRBV28 and TRBJ1-1; D remains ambiguous. The V end lost 3 bases, the J end lost 3 bases, and 11 bases lay between the germline ends. The CDR3 totals 14 residues. Germline CDR1 is MDHEN and CDR2 is SYDVKM. CDR3: CASSLSTTDTEAFF. The CDR3 DNA reads as TGTGCCAGCAGTTTGTCGACAACGGACACTGAAGCTTTCTTT.

The chain is built from TRBV5-1 and TRBJ1-6; 9 bases line up with TRBD1. CDR3 length: 13 amino acids. Germline V gene data show CDR1 as SGHRS and CDR2 as YFSETQ. The J segment lost 7 bases and the V segment lost 6 bases, leaving 2 bases of the junction unmatched. CDR3 sequence reads: CASTTGGNSPLHF. In nucleotides, the CDR3 is TGCGCCAGCACGACAGGGGGAAATTCACCCCTCCACTTT.

The rearrangement joins TRBV30 to TRBJ1-4, with 7 bases fitting TRBD1. This CDR3 region has 11 residues. V gave up 3 bases and J gave up 11 bases; unmatched junction bases: 3. Looked up from germline, CDR1 is GTSNPN and CDR2 is SVGIG (reference sequence). CDR3 amino acids: CAWSAGGKLFF. DNA for the CDR3: TGTGCCTGGAGCGCAGGGGGGAAACTGTTTTTT.

The chain is built from TRBV5-3 and TRBJ2-3; 8 nucleotides line up with TRBD2. TRBV5-3 is an ORF for which the function is uncertain. The junction had 23 bases not matched to a gene; V was cut back by 1 base and J by 1 base. This CDR3 is built from 22 residues. The CDR3 DNA sequence: TGTGCCAGAAGCTTGAGCCCCTTCTTAGCGGGGAGAGATCAAAATTGCACAGATACGCAGTATTTT. The encoded protein is CARSLSPFLAGRDQNCTDTQYF.

In nucleotides, the CDR3 is TGTGCCAGCAGCCGAGGACGGGACTGGACCTACGAGCAGTACTTC. Its protein is CASSRGRDWTYEQYF. This chain links TRBV7-9 with TRBJ2-7; a weak D match, TRBD2 (6 bases). The ends were cut back, 5 bases at V and 2 bases at J, with 16 bases in the middle. CDR1 SEHNR and CDR2 FQNEAQ come from the germline V gene (reference sequence). This CDR3 has 15 amino acids.